This entry describes one T cell receptor (beta chain). Its matching antigen is unknown. TCRdb's copy holds only in-frame clones and misses some; the assay was immunoSEQ multiplex PCR. Of 130,000 to 150,000 clones in the sample, 90% were seen once. This sample was included in a study of cytomegalovirus exposure and HLA in healthy donors. Findings of the study overall: Cytomegalovirus association was assigned to some 160 TCR beta chains.

The germline CDR1 and CDR2 sequences are SGHRS and YFSETQ. V shed 0 bases and J shed 2 bases, with 9 bases lying between them. The CDR3 is 14 residues long. V is TRBV5-1 and J is TRBJ2-7; a possible D gene is TRBD1 (5 bases). This sequence originates from a woman aged 25 to 45 in good health and CMV-seropositive. Sequencing input: PBMCs. CDR3 amino acids: CASSLGGAAYEQYF. CDR3 in DNA: TGCGCCAGCAGCTTGGGGGGCGCGGCCTACGAGCAGTACTTC.